These 20 T cell receptor beta chains originate from one sample sequenced in a study of CD8+ T cells in alopecia areata. Noted treatment: oral pan-JAK inhibitor, 5-10 mg twice daily. Extracted RNA was reverse transcribed into cDNA, the sequencing template. Data came from immunoSEQ multiplex PCR; TCRdb stores just in-frame clones and leaves some out. The top ten hold approximately 15% of the sample, which has about 74,000 clones, roughly 30% seen once. Sequenced here: CD8+ T cells sorted from blood, sampled at week 4, from a patient treated with tofacitinib. The receptors stem from a human donor with alopecia areata.

There are a few counts of this clone. The J gene is TRBJ2-2, the V gene TRBV18; the match to TRBD1 covers 10 bases. From germline, CDR1 is KGHSH and CDR2 LQKENI. The J segment lost 7 bases and the V segment lost 2 bases, leaving 7 bases of the junction unmatched. This CDR3 has 16 residues. The CDR3 spells CASSPSGQGTVGELFF. The CDR3 nucleotides are TGTGCCAGCTCACCATCGGGACAGGGGACGGTCGGGGAGCTGTTTTTT.

The table lists this clone with a few counts. This sequence joins TRBV6-5 and TRBJ1-2, with D perhaps TRBD1 (6 bases). The CDR3 contains 13 residues. Germline V lookup: CDR1 MNHEY, CDR2 SVGAGI. V lost 6 bases to trimming and J lost 2 bases, with 10 bases between them. The CDR3 sequence: CASSGQMNYGYTF. The CDR3 nucleotides are TGTGCCAGCAGCGGACAGATGAACTATGGCTACACCTTC.

In this sample, this clone turned up a few times. V and J are TRBV29-1 and TRBJ2-7; the match to TRBD1 covers 10 bases. The CDR3 contains 15 residues. Germline-derived CDR1 and CDR2 are SQVTM and ANQGSEA. Unmatched junction bases numbered 6, after V lost 3 bases and J lost 1 base. The CDR3 is CSVDKWDRGSYEQYF. CDR3 coding DNA: TGCAGCGTTGATAAGTGGGACAGGGGTTCCTACGAGCAGTACTTC.

A few counts support this clone. V usage is TRBV29-1 and J usage is TRBJ1-3, with unresolved D. The V and J ends lost 7 bases and 4 bases respectively, with 17 bases between them. Germline CDR1 is SQVTM and CDR2 is ANQGSEA. CDR3 length: 14 residues. For the CDR3, the DNA is TGCAGCGGCCAGGACGCAGCAGCCGGAAACACCATATATTTT. Its protein is CSGQDAAAGNTIYF.

This clone has a handful of counts. The CDR3 nucleotides are TGTGCCAGCAGCCCCATAGAGGAGAACACCGGGGAGCTGTTTTTT. Translated, it gives CASSPIEENTGELFF. The chain carries TRBV11-2 and TRBJ2-2; D remains ambiguous. CDR1 and CDR2 (germline): SGHAT, FQNNGV. Trimming removed 5 bases from V and 1 base from J, with 11 bases in between. This CDR3 comprises 15 residues.

The V call is TRBV29-1, the J call TRBJ1-2; maybe TRBD1 (5 bases). V was clipped by 7 bases and J by 4 bases, with 10 bases between them. This CDR3 region has 11 residues. The germline gives CDR1 SQVTM, CDR2 ANQGSEA. Here the CDR3 reads CSAPGGYGYTF. In DNA form, the CDR3 reads TGCAGCGCGCCGGGGGGCTATGGCTACACCTTC. Full variable domain (missing parts from reference TRBV29-1 and TRBJ1-2): SAVISQKPSRDICQRGTSLTIQCQVDSQVTMMFWYRQQPGQSLTLIATANQGSEATYESGFVIDKFPISRPNLTFSTLTVSNMSPEDSSIYLCSAPGGYGYTFGSGTRLTVV.

The genes are TRBV4-1 and TRBJ1-5, with D maybe TRBD1 (5 bases). Germline V CDR1 and CDR2: MGHRA, YSYEKL. Trimming shortened V by 4 bases and J by 7 bases, and 17 bases separated the two germline ends. This CDR3 region has 15 residues. The CDR3 DNA sequence: TGCGCCAGCAGCCCTGGGTCGGCAGGGCAACAGCCCCAGCATTTT. Translating it yields CASSPGSAGQQPQHF.

The chain has TRBV7-6 and TRBJ2-7, with no clear D. CDR3 length: 14 residues. V lost 0 bases and J 2 bases, leaving 8 bases between the germline ends. CDR1 is SGHVS and CDR2 is FNYEAQ in the germline V gene. The DNA of the CDR3 is TGTGCCAGCAGCTTAGCGACCGGAGCCTACGAGCAGTACTTC. Amino acids: CASSLATGAYEQYF.

The gene calls are TRBV6-5 and TRBJ1-1, with 7 bases identical to TRBD1. CDR3 length: 13 residues. Germline CDR1 MNHEY, CDR2 SVGAGI. Losses at the gene ends were 6 bases for V and 5 bases for J; bases not matched to a gene: 6. The CDR3 reads CASSATGTTEAFF. For the CDR3, the DNA is TGTGCCAGCAGCGCGACAGGGACAACTGAAGCTTTCTTT.

This clone appeared once. This chain connects TRBV30 to TRBJ1-5, with D maybe TRBD1 (6 bases). The CDR3 runs 13 residues. CDR1 and CDR2 (germline): GTSNPN, SVGIG (reference sequence). Trimming left V 1 base short and J 7 bases short, with 11 bases between. In nucleotides, the CDR3 is TGTGCCTGGAGTGGTACAGGGAAGCAGCCCCAGCATTTT. Translated: CAWSGTGKQPQHF.

CDR3 sequence reads: CASSFTGLGANVLTF. In DNA, the CDR3 is TGTGCCAGCAGCTTCACCGGCCTGGGGGCCAACGTCCTGACTTTC. The chain carries TRBV7-2 and TRBJ2-6; D uncertain. Per the germline V gene, CDR1 is SGHTA and CDR2 is FQGNSA. The ends were cut back, 3 bases at V and 4 bases at J, with 10 bases in the middle. This CDR3 comprises 15 residues.

This clone was seen many times. The chain links TRBV19 to TRBJ2-1; possibly TRBD1 or TRBD2 for D (6 bases each). Looked up from germline, CDR1 is LNHDA and CDR2 is SQIVND (reference sequence). V was cut by 4 bases and J by 3 bases, with 16 bases left in between. CDR3 size: 16 residues. CDR3 DNA sequence: TGTGCCAGTAGTAACTACAGGGTGGGACTCTACAATGAGCAGTTCTTC. This codes for CASSNYRVGLYNEQFF.

Many counts were recorded for this clone. An end of the junction differs from the germline gene, which may be a read error. The J gene is TRBJ2-3, the V gene TRBV13; tentatively, D is TRBD2 (5 bases). The CDR3 contains 13 residues. The germline V gene has CDR1 PRHDT and CDR2 FYEKMQ (reference sequence). CDR3 loop: CASSQDSSGTQYF. As DNA, the CDR3 is TGCGCCAGCAGCCAAGATAGTTCGGGAACGCAGTATTTT.

The chain uses TRBV10-3 and TRBJ2-5; 8 nucleotides match TRBD2. Germline V gene lookup returns CDR1 ENHRY and CDR2 SYGVKD. V lost 3 bases, J lost 5 bases, and 5 bases stayed unmatched. This CDR3 comprises 14 residues. CDR3 region: CAISEKREMETQYF. Written as DNA, the CDR3 is TGTGCCATCAGTGAAAAGCGGGAGATGGAGACCCAGTACTTC.

This clone has only a few counts. The chain is built from TRBV2 and TRBJ2-3; D gene unclear. The CDR3 consists of 13 residues. Trimming took 0 bases from V and 3 from J, leaving 4 bases between them. CDR1 and CDR2 (germline): SNHLY, FYNNEI. CDR3 protein: CASSEARTDTQYF. The CDR3, as DNA: TGTGCCAGCAGTGAAGCTAGAACAGATACGCAGTATTTT. Combining the CDR3 with reference TRBV2 and TRBJ2-3 gives the whole variable domain EPEVTQTPSHQVTQMGQEVILRCVPISNHLYFYWYRQILGQKVEFLVSFYNNEISEKSEIFDDQFSVERPDGSNFTLKIRSTKLEDSAMYFCASSEARTDTQYFGPGTRLTVL.

The gene calls are TRBV7-2 and TRBJ2-1; 7 nucleotides line up with TRBD2. The trim removed 4 bases at V and 0 bases at J, leaving 9 bases unmatched. The CDR3 is 17 amino acids. Germline CDR1 reads SGHTA; CDR2 reads FQGNSA. In DNA, the CDR3 is TGTGCCAGCAGCTCAACCCCAGCGGGGAGCTCCTACAATGAGCAGTTCTTC. It encodes CASSSTPAGSSYNEQFF. Combining the CDR3 with reference TRBV7-2 and TRBJ2-1 gives the whole variable domain GAGVSQSPSNKVTEKGKDVELRCDPISGHTALYWYRQSLGQGLEFLIYFQGNSAPDKSGLPSDRFSAERTGGSVSTLTIQRTQQEDSAVYLCASSSTPAGSSYNEQFFGPGTRLTVL.

The gene calls are TRBV6-5 and TRBJ2-5; possibly TRBD2 for D (6 bases). CDR3 size: 13 residues. CDR1 and CDR2 from the germline V gene are MNHEY and SVGAGI. V lost 3 bases and J lost 6, with 11 bases in between. CDR3 DNA sequence: TGTGCCAGCAGTTATTCGGGAGAAAAGACCCAGTACTTC. Its translation: CASSYSGEKTQYF.

This clone turned up a few times. The chain recombines TRBV9 with TRBJ2-7, with D maybe TRBD1 (5 bases). Trimming stripped 3 bases from V and 2 bases from J, with 9 bases between. Looked up from germline, CDR1 is SGDLS and CDR2 is YYNGEE. The CDR3 contains 13 residues. CDR3 bases: TGTGCCAGCAGCGGGGGCAGCCCCTACGAGCAGTACTTC. Its translation: CASSGGSPYEQYF. The full variable domain, rest sourced from reference TRBV9 and TRBJ2-7, is DSGVTQTPKHLITATGQRVTLRCSPRSGDLSVYWYQQSLDQGLQFLIQYYNGEERAKGNILERFSAQQFPDLHSELNLSSLELGDSALYFCASSGGSPYEQYFGPGTRLTVT.

The genes are TRBV5-1 and TRBJ2-5, with a possible D match to TRBD1 (6 bases). The CDR3 runs 14 residues. V was clipped by 4 bases and J by 2 bases, with 12 bases between them. CDR1 and CDR2 (germline): SGHRS, YFSETQ. The CDR3 reads CASSAWTVQETQYF. The CDR3 nucleotides read TGCGCCAGCAGCGCCTGGACAGTTCAAGAGACCCAGTACTTC.

The chain recombines TRBV29-1 with TRBJ1-3; tentative D call: TRBD1 (6 bases). The J call may be wrong; the DNA end is better matched by TRBJ2-2. Germline V CDR1 and CDR2: SQVTM, ANQGSEA. The CDR3 is made up of 12 amino acids. CDR3 sequence: CSVVGTTGELFF. DNA for the CDR3: TGCAGCGTTGTGGGGACAACCGGGGAGCTGTTTTTT.